Listed here are 8 T cell receptor beta chains from one sample, sequenced in a study of PD-1 blockade in classical Hodgkin lymphoma. Regarding time point: cycle 4 day 1 (C4D1), after five to seven weeks of nivolumab. Patients all relapsed after autologous stem cell transplantation, and there was variation in brentuximab vedotin exposure. Produced via immunoSEQ multiplex PCR; TCRdb's table is partial and in-frame only. The sample holds roughly 90,000 clones, 83% seen once. The sample here was peripheral blood mononuclear cells (PBMCs), taken before the fourth cycle of nivolumab. Receptors originate from a human donor with classical Hodgkin lymphoma.

This rearrangement joins TRBV2 to TRBJ2-3, with D possibly being TRBD1 or TRBD2 (5 bases each). In germline, CDR1 is SNHLY, CDR2 FYNNEI. The V end was cut by 6 bases, the J end by 1 base, with 20 bases between. The CDR3 length is 17 residues. In DNA form, the CDR3 reads TGTGCCAGCAGCCCCGGGACCCGAACTGTGGGCACAGATACGCAGTATTTT. Translated, it gives CASSPGTRTVGTDTQYF.

The chain has TRBV18 and TRBJ1-1; D gene unclear. V was trimmed by 1 base and J by 1 base, leaving 16 bases between them. Germline V gene lookup returns CDR1 KGHSH and CDR2 LQKENI. This CDR3 has 17 residues. The CDR3 sequence is CASSPHALSSGNTEAFF. The CDR3 DNA reads TGTGCCAGCTCACCACATGCGTTGTCCTCTGGGAACACTGAAGCTTTCTTT.

The chain recombines TRBV15 with TRBJ1-5; D remains unclear. This CDR3 is 13 amino acids long. Germline CDR1 reads LNHNV; CDR2 reads YYDKDF (reference sequence). Deletions cut 0 bases from V and 7 bases from J, with 7 bases between. CDR3 loop: CATSRDKDQPQHF. In nucleotides, the CDR3 is TGTGCCACCAGCAGAGACAAGGACCAGCCCCAGCATTTT.

The rearrangement uses TRBV5-4 and TRBJ1-1; 10 nucleotides align to TRBD1. The CDR3 loop spans 16 amino acids. Losses at the gene ends were 4 bases for V and 1 base for J; bases not matched to a gene: 7. The germline V gene has CDR1 SGHNT and CDR2 YYREEE (reference sequence). The CDR3, as DNA: TGTGCCAGCAGCACTAGGACAGGGGGAGGGAACACTGAAGCTTTCTTT. This encodes CASSTRTGGGNTEAFF.

The chain links TRBV5-6 to TRBJ2-5; the D gene is possibly TRBD2 (5 bases). Per the germline V gene, CDR1 is SGHDT and CDR2 is YYEEEE. Trimming stripped 4 bases from V and 4 bases from J, with 11 bases between. CDR3 length: 13 residues. The CDR3 region has the DNA TGTGCCAGCAGCCCCGCCGGGGTAGAGACCCAGTACTTC. Encoded protein: CASSPAGVETQYF.

This chain links TRBV5-1 with TRBJ2-1; possible D gene TRBD2, 6 bases. The V end was cut by 4 bases, the J end by 5 bases, with 16 bases between. Germline values: CDR1 SGHRS, CDR2 YFSETQ. CDR3 length: 15 amino acids. This CDR3 reads CASSPLPGLNNEQFF. In nucleotides, the CDR3 is TGCGCCAGCAGCCCCCTTCCGGGACTTAACAATGAGCAGTTCTTC.

The CDR3 region has the DNA TGCGCCAGCAGCTTGAGGCTAGGCTCCTACGAGCAGTACTTC. It codes for CASSLRLGSYEQYF. This rearrangement joins TRBV5-1 to TRBJ2-7; D is unclear. The germline V and J ends were trimmed by 1 base and 0 bases, with 8 bases remaining between them. CDR3 length: 14 residues. CDR1 is SGHRS and CDR2 is YFSETQ in the germline V gene. Supplemented by reference TRBV5-1 and TRBJ2-7, the full variable domain reads KAGVTQTPRYLIKTRGQQVTLSCSPISGHRSVSWYQQTPGQGLQFLFEYFSETQRNKGNFPGRFSGRQFSNSRSEMNVSTLELGDSALYLCASSLRLGSYEQYFGPGTRLTVT.

The V call is TRBV15, the J call TRBJ2-5; 11 nucleotides match TRBD2. V gave up 0 bases and J gave up 4 bases; unmatched junction bases: 13. The CDR3 totals 19 residues. Looked up from germline, CDR1 is LNHNV and CDR2 is YYDKDF (reference sequence). The CDR3 reads CATSRDRGVLAGVGETQYF. In DNA form, the CDR3 reads TGTGCCACCAGCAGAGATAGGGGGGTACTAGCGGGAGTTGGAGAGACCCAGTACTTC.